The source of this T cell receptor (beta chain) is a study of cytomegalovirus exposure and HLA in healthy donors. Study summary: Most donors, roughly 84% of roughly 400 genotyped, fell in the Caucasian-associated ancestry cluster. Study observations and caveats: Excluded: some indistinguishable V segments such as TRBV6-2 and TRBV6-3.

For this clone: No antigen is known for it.

PCR amplification relied on 60 Vbeta primers (plus 13 Jbeta primers). Assay: immunoSEQ multiplex PCR; the TCRdb copy retains only in-frame clones and omits some. The sample yields around 150,000 clones, approximately 79% seen once. Germline values: CDR1 SGHDT, CDR2 YYEEEE. The ends were cut back, 3 bases at V and 1 base at J, with 13 bases in the middle. The CDR3 has 15 amino acids. The specimen was PBMCs. The V and J genes are TRBV5-6 and TRBJ2-5; tentatively, D is TRBD1 (6 bases). The TCR sequence derives from a man aged 35-49 years in good health and CMV-seropositive. The CDR3 nucleotides read TGTGCCAGCAGCTCCCCTAGGGGGTCCCAAGAGACCCAGTACTTC. It is translated as CASSSPRGSQETQYF.